Presented here are 27 T cell receptor beta chains from one specimen sequenced in a study of T-cell memory formation after mild COVID-19. TCRdb re-called the 5' RACE reads through MiXCR, storing one row per CDR3 protein. The sample yields 350,000 or so distinct CDR3 sequences, 13% seen once. Material for sequencing was PBMCs or a T cell subset sorted from them (not recorded which). All receptors derive from a man aged 18 to 30 who had mild COVID-19 (a few samples of this study predate the infection). Cell type and time point are not known.

The gene calls are TRBV4-1 and TRBJ2-3; 9 bases align to TRBD1. CDR1 is MGHRA, CDR2 YSYEKL, per germline. The CDR3 consists of 15 residues. V shed 4 bases, J shed 3 bases, and the junction held 5 bases outside the gene matches. The CDR3 sequence: CASSPRDRETDTQYF. For the CDR3, the DNA is TGCGCCAGCAGCCCGAGGGACAGGGAAACAGATACGCAGTATTTT.

This clonotype has just a few counts. The rearrangement links TRBV7-9 to TRBJ2-3; TRBD2 might be the D (7 bases). The CDR3 totals 18 residues. Trimming cost V 2 bases and J 0 bases, with 18 bases left between them. Germline CDR1 SEHNR, CDR2 FQNEAQ (reference sequence). CDR3 region: CASSLPEGGTSSTDTQYF. Written as DNA, the CDR3 is TGTGCCAGCAGCTTACCGGAGGGGGGGACCTCTAGCACAGATACGCAGTATTTT.

V usage is TRBV5-6 and J usage is TRBJ2-2; the D gene could be TRBD1 or TRBD2 (5 bases each). V lost 5 bases, J lost 1 base, and 18 bases lay in between. The germline CDR1 and CDR2 sequences are SGHDT and YYEEEE. CDR3 length equals 17 residues. The CDR3 loop reads CASSSPGRTGNTGELFF. For the CDR3, the DNA is TGTGCCAGCAGTTCTCCGGGACGCACGGGGAACACCGGGGAGCTGTTTTTT.

This clonotype was counted between two and nine times. This chain uses TRBV12-3 or TRBV12-4 with TRBJ1-6; TRBD1 might be the D (6 bases). The V end lost 5 bases, the J end lost 7 bases, and 15 bases lay between the germline ends. The CDR3 is made up of 15 amino acids. CDR3 region: CASSMTGSTNSPLHF. The CDR3 DNA follows: TGTGCCAGCAGTATGACAGGTTCGACGAATTCACCCCTCCACTTT.

The rearrangement links TRBV5-1 to TRBJ2-6, with D perhaps matching TRBD1 (6 bases). Germline V gene data show CDR1 as SGHRS and CDR2 as YFSETQ. With 4 bases removed from V and 0 bases from J, the gap between germline ends came to 14 bases. This CDR3 has 17 amino acids. This chain's CDR3 is CASSNPTGNSGANVLTF. CDR3 nucleotides: TGCGCCAGCAGCAACCCGACAGGCAACTCTGGGGCCAACGTCCTGACTTTC.

This clonotype occurred a few times. J is TRBJ2-5 and V is TRBV2; D is perhaps TRBD2 (6 bases). This CDR3 is built from 13 residues. Germline CDR1 is SNHLY and CDR2 is FYNNEI. V gave up 5 bases and J gave up 1 base, with 8 bases separating them. In DNA, the CDR3 is TGTGCCAGCAGTAAGGAGGGCCAAGAGACCCAGTACTTC. Protein sequence: CASSKEGQETQYF.

This clonotype appeared many times. The gene calls are TRBV3-1 and TRBJ2-5; D is possibly TRBD1 (6 bases). Germline lookup yields CDR1 LGHDT and CDR2 YNNKEL (reference sequence). Trimming stripped 1 base from V and 2 bases from J, with 8 bases between. The CDR3 spans 14 residues. CDR3 nucleotides: TGTGCCAGCAGCCAAGTCGGACAGCAAGAGACCCAGTACTTC. As protein: CASSQVGQQETQYF.

The chain combines TRBV5-6 with TRBJ2-5, with 10 bases matching TRBD1. CDR3 length: 15 amino acids. J lost 5 bases, V lost 2 bases, and 6 bases had no gene match. Germline values: CDR1 SGHDT, CDR2 YYEEEE. The chain's CDR3 is CASSFRQGASETQYF. In DNA form, the CDR3 reads TGTGCCAGCAGCTTCCGACAGGGGGCTTCGGAGACCCAGTACTTC.

This clonotype was found a few times. The rearrangement joins TRBV6-5 to TRBJ2-7; D not certain. Per germline, CDR1 MNHEY and CDR2 SVGAGI. Trimming removed 8 bases from V and 2 bases from J, with 13 bases in between. The CDR3 runs 13 residues. The DNA for the CDR3 is TGTGCCAGCGGTCCCAACGCCCCCTACGAGCAGTACTTC. This encodes CASGPNAPYEQYF.

This clonotype has only a few counts. The chain recombines TRBV7-6 with TRBJ2-1; 8 bases match TRBD2. CDR3 size: 17 residues. The ends lost 2 bases at V and 0 bases at J; junction bases unmatched: 6. Germline V gene sequence: CDR1 SGHVS, CDR2 FNYEAQ. CDR3 loop: CASSLSAGDLSYNEQFF. The DNA of the CDR3 is TGTGCCAGCAGCTTATCAGCGGGGGATCTCTCCTACAATGAGCAGTTCTTC.

This chain joins TRBV20-1 and TRBJ2-3; D remains ambiguous. Between the trimmed V and J ends, which lost 2 bases and 2 bases, there was a span of 8 bases. The CDR3 is made up of 13 amino acids. Germline lookup yields CDR1 DFQATT and CDR2 SNEGSKA (reference sequence). The CDR3 spells CSARRLNTDTQYF. In nucleotides, the CDR3 is TGCAGTGCTAGAAGGCTTAACACAGATACGCAGTATTTT.

This clonotype was seen more than once but under ten times. J is TRBJ1-6 and V is TRBV5-1, with D maybe TRBD1 (6 bases). Trimming took off 5 bases at V and 9 bases at J, with 15 bases between the two ends. The CDR3 contains 14 residues. The germline gives CDR1 SGHRS, CDR2 YFSETQ. CDR3 region: CASSPGHIRSPLHF. DNA of the CDR3: TGCGCCAGCAGTCCGGGACATATACGTTCACCCCTCCACTTT.

The chain joins TRBV12-3 or TRBV12-4 to TRBJ2-1; TRBD1 is a possible D gene (5 bases). The CDR3 covers 15 residues. Trimming stripped 1 base from V and 7 bases from J, with 14 bases between. The CDR3 DNA sequence: TGTGCCAGCAGTTTAGGGGCCCGACAGCATAATGAGCAGTTCTTC. The encoded protein is CASSLGARQHNEQFF.

This chain uses TRBV20-1 with TRBJ2-5; D is possibly TRBD1 (5 bases). V was pared by 5 bases and J by 1 base, with 17 bases between. The CDR3 has 15 amino acids. CDR1 and CDR2 (germline): DFQATT, SNEGSKA (reference sequence). This CDR3 is CSAPKGATPQETQYF. The DNA for the CDR3 is TGCAGTGCTCCGAAAGGGGCTACCCCCCAAGAGACCCAGTACTTC.

In its sample, this clonotype was seen many times. V and J are TRBV7-2 and TRBJ2-5; D not certain. The germline V and J ends were trimmed by 2 bases and 5 bases, with 9 bases remaining between them. From germline, CDR1 is SGHTA and CDR2 FQGNSA. The CDR3 consists of 13 residues. CDR3 amino acids: CASSLTQAETQYF. The CDR3 bases are TGTGCCAGCAGCTTAACCCAGGCGGAGACCCAGTACTTC.

J is TRBJ1-2 and V is TRBV29-1, with no clear D. The V end lost 3 bases, the J end lost 4 bases, and 21 bases lay between the germline ends. Per germline, CDR1 SQVTM and CDR2 ANQGSEA. The CDR3 length is 16 residues. CDR3 in amino acids: CSVDRRDPQRGYGYTF. In nucleotides, the CDR3 is TGCAGCGTTGATCGTCGGGATCCCCAGAGAGGCTATGGCTACACCTTC.

This clonotype was seen only a few times. The chain links TRBV4-3 to TRBJ1-2, with D perhaps TRBD1 (5 bases). V dropped 1 base and J dropped 6 bases, with 12 bases sitting between them. The CDR3 has 14 residues. In germline, CDR1 is LGHNA, CDR2 YSLEER. The CDR3: CASSQGGTVDGYTF. The CDR3 DNA is TGCGCCAGCAGCCAAGGCGGGACGGTCGATGGCTACACCTTC.

The chain joins TRBV6-5 to TRBJ1-1, with 11 bases matching TRBD1. Losses at the gene ends were 8 bases for V and 6 bases for J; bases not matched to a gene: 11. This CDR3 is 15 amino acids long. The germline V gene has CDR1 MNHEY and CDR2 SVGAGI. This CDR3 is CASRRWGQGVSEAFF. CDR3 sequence (DNA): TGTGCCAGCCGGCGGTGGGGACAGGGGGTATCTGAAGCTTTCTTT.

The chain employs TRBV10-3 and TRBJ2-3; TRBD2 agrees at 8 bases. The CDR3 has 13 residues. The V gene's germline CDR1 is ENHRY and CDR2 SYGVKD. V was clipped by 6 bases and J by 4 bases; unmatched bases: 3. CDR3 amino acids: CAIRPGGSDTQYF. CDR3 bases: TGTGCCATCAGGCCGGGGGGGTCAGATACGCAGTATTTT.

The V call is TRBV29-1, the J call TRBJ2-3, with a tentative D call TRBD1 (6 bases). The CDR3 contains 11 residues. Trimming cost V 7 bases and J 5 bases, with 10 bases left between them. The germline V gene has CDR1 SQVTM and CDR2 ANQGSEA. This CDR3 is CSDVRGDTQYF. The CDR3 nucleotides read TGCAGCGATGTCAGGGGAGATACGCAGTATTTT.

The chain combines TRBV5-1 with TRBJ2-1; 10 nucleotides match TRBD1. J lost 9 bases, V lost 1 base, and 7 bases had no gene match. The germline gives CDR1 SGHRS, CDR2 YFSETQ. The CDR3 covers 15 residues. The CDR3 DNA reads TGCGCCAGCAGCTTGACCGGGACAGGGGTCAGTGAGCAGTTCTTC. Translated, it gives CASSLTGTGVSEQFF. Drawing the rest from reference TRBV5-1 and TRBJ2-1, the complete variable domain is KAGVTQTPRYLIKTRGQQVTLSCSPISGHRSVSWYQQTPGQGLQFLFEYFSETQRNKGNFPGRFSGRQFSNSRSEMNVSTLELGDSALYLCASSLTGTGVSEQFFGPGTRLTVL.

CDR3 sequence: CASRDGKWTDTDTQYF. The CDR3 bases are TGTGCCAGCAGGGACGGGAAGTGGACAGACACAGATACGCAGTATTTT. V and J are TRBV2 and TRBJ2-3; D is possibly TRBD1 (6 bases). Germline CDR1 is SNHLY and CDR2 is FYNNEI. V was clipped by 6 bases and J by 2 bases, with 18 bases between them. The CDR3 extends over 16 amino acids.

This clonotype appeared a single time. The chain is built from TRBV2 and TRBJ1-1; tentative D call: TRBD1 (5 bases). This CDR3 region has 11 residues. CDR1 and CDR2 (germline): SNHLY, FYNNEI. V dropped 7 bases and J dropped 7 bases, with 10 bases sitting between them. CDR3 sequence: CASIGGVEAFF. CDR3 DNA: TGTGCCAGCATCGGGGGGGTTGAAGCTTTCTTT.

This chain links TRBV28 with TRBJ2-2; D is tentatively TRBD1 or TRBD2 (5 bases each). This CDR3 has 15 residues. Trimming stripped 1 base from V and 4 bases from J, with 10 bases between. Germline V gives CDR1 MDHEN, CDR2 SYDVKM. The CDR3, as DNA: TGTGCCAGCAGTTTATTGGGGGAAGGCACCGGGGAGCTGTTTTTT. Translated, it gives CASSLLGEGTGELFF.

This clonotype was detected a few times. This sequence joins TRBV7-9 and TRBJ2-7, with TRBD2 identical over 7 bases. This CDR3 has 14 amino acids. In germline, CDR1 is SEHNR, CDR2 FQNEAQ (reference sequence). With V trimmed by 6 bases and J by 5 bases, 10 bases remained unmatched. This chain's CDR3 is CASRASGTADEQYF. Written as DNA, the CDR3 is TGTGCCAGCAGAGCAAGCGGGACGGCTGACGAGCAGTACTTC.

The rearrangement links TRBV2 to TRBJ1-5; 8 bases fit TRBD1. This CDR3 region has 13 residues. From germline, CDR1 is SNHLY and CDR2 FYNNEI. The V gene end was trimmed by 7 bases and the J gene end by 2 bases; junction bases not matched to a gene: 1. CDR3 DNA sequence: TGTGCCAGCACGGGACAGGGCAATCAGCCCCAGCATTTT. This codes for CASTGQGNQPQHF.

This clonotype has a handful of counts. The rearrangement joins TRBV11-2 to TRBJ1-6; TRBD1 agrees at 9 bases. The CDR3 is 18 amino acids. V lost 5 bases to trimming and J lost 5 bases; unmatched junction nucleotides: 13. CDR1 is SGHAT, CDR2 FQNNGV, per germline. CDR3 sequence (DNA): TGTGCCAGCAGCACGGGCGGTGGGGGACAGGGAAATAATTCACCCCTCCACTTT. It is translated as CASSTGGGGQGNNSPLHF. Filled out from reference TRBV11-2 and TRBJ1-6, the complete variable domain reads EAGVAQSPRYKIIEKRQSVAFWCNPISGHATLYWYQQILGQGPKLLIQFQNNGVVDDSQLPKDRFSAERLKGVDSTLKIQPAKLEDSAVYLCASSTGGGGQGNNSPLHFGNGTRLTVT.